Described below is a single T cell receptor beta chain sequence and its context. The data were obtained in a study of cytomegalovirus exposure and HLA in healthy donors. Study as a whole: Roughly 180 million T cells yielded under 130 million unique TCR beta sequences in earlier analysis.

Primers: 60 Vbeta forward and 13 Jbeta reverse. Using immunoSEQ multiplex PCR, the repertoire was profiled, and TCRdb retains in-frame clones only, with some absent. The repertoire includes 95,000 to 150,000 clones, around 77% of them detected once, and 3.5% to 4% sits in the top ten. The V segment lost 5 bases and the J segment 6 bases; nucleotides outside the gene matches: 14. Germline V gene lookup returns CDR1 PRHDT and CDR2 FYEKMQ (reference sequence). The CDR3 has 17 residues. There were likely unrecorded immune exposures, though donors were nominally healthy when sampled. This clonotype was sampled from a human donor in good health. The chain is built from TRBV13 and TRBJ2-1; 9 bases match TRBD2. The sample was PBMCs. CDR3 sequence: CASSPPGAGGPSNEQFF. CDR3 nucleotide sequence: TGTGCCAGCAGCCCCCCTGGGGCGGGAGGGCCTAGCAATGAGCAGTTCTTC.